These 15 T cell receptor beta chains came from one sample sequenced in a study of T cells expressing NK-cell markers (dated by TCRdb to the early 2020s). The library was generated by 5' RACE. The listed sequencing device is Illumina HiSeq 2000. After the reads were reprocessed by TCRdb, one entry was made per CDR3 protein sequence, with no DNA. The sample's table lists a count of 550,000 to 600,000 distinct CDR3 sequences. 3% to 4.5% of the sample is in the top ten clones. Material: blood T cells: a sorted CD56 or NKG2C T cell subset, CD4+ or CD8+ T cells, or bulk PBMC T cells (not recorded which). The receptors stem from a man younger than 35 in good health. Donor details come from another sample of the same person, matched by shared clones.

The chain joins TRBV7-7 to TRBJ2-2; TCRdb's assignment of TRBD1 cannot be checked, as there is no DNA. This CDR3 comprises 13 residues. Germline loops: CDR1 SSHAT, CDR2 FNYEAQ (reference sequence). CDR3 sequence: CASSKQGAGELFF.

The chain carries TRBV7-3 and TRBJ2-4; the TCRdb call, TRBD1, lacks DNA for checking. CDR3 size: 13 residues. Germline assignment: CDR1 SGHTA and CDR2 FQGTGA. The chain's CDR3 is CASSLGGAGPQYF.

The chain has TRBV7-9 and TRBJ1-2; the D gene TCRdb calls, TRBD1, cannot be checked with no DNA. This CDR3 has 13 amino acids. The V gene's germline CDR1 is SEHNR and CDR2 FQNEAQ (reference sequence). CDR3 amino acids: CASTGQGNYGYTF.

The chain combines TRBV7-3 with TRBJ2-3; TCRdb reports TRBD2, a call that lacks DNA to check it against. The CDR3 contains 15 residues. Germline V gene data show CDR1 as SGHTA and CDR2 as FQGTGA. The CDR3 sequence: CASSFPGLDSDTQYF.

J is TRBJ2-3 and V is TRBV7-9; the D call from TCRdb, TRBD1, cannot be confirmed without DNA. From germline, CDR1 is SEHNR and CDR2 FQNEAQ (reference sequence). This CDR3 contains 15 residues. This CDR3 reads CASSLAEGAADTQYF.

This chain connects TRBV7-8 to TRBJ2-5; with no DNA, the TCRdb D assignment of TRBD2 cannot be verified. The CDR3 is made up of 14 amino acids. Germline loops: CDR1 SGHVS, CDR2 FQNEAQ. CDR3 region: CASSRGLGEETQYF.

The chain employs TRBV7-8 and TRBJ2-3; absent DNA, TCRdb's TRBD1 call cannot be checked. The CDR3 is made up of 12 amino acids. Germline CDR1 SGHVS, CDR2 FQNEAQ. CDR3 protein: CASRARTDTQYF. Full variable domain (remainder filled in from reference TRBV7-8 and TRBJ2-3): GAGVSQSPRYKVAKRGQDVALRCDPISGHVSLFWYQQALGQGPEFLTYFQNEAQLDKSGLPSDRFFAERPEGSVSTLKIQRTQQEDSAVYLCASRARTDTQYFGPGTRLTVL.

This chain joins TRBV7-9 and TRBJ2-1; lacking DNA, the TRBD1 call made by TCRdb goes unchecked. CDR1 is SEHNR and CDR2 is FQNEAQ in the germline V gene (reference sequence). This CDR3 comprises 14 residues. This CDR3 is CASSSPNSYNEQFF.

This chain's CDR3 is CASSLANRVLMNTEAFF. This rearrangement joins TRBV7-2 to TRBJ1-1; TCRdb calls TRBD1, which cannot be checked without DNA. This CDR3 comprises 17 residues. From germline, CDR1 is SGHTA and CDR2 FQGNSA.

The rearrangement joins TRBV9 to TRBJ1-5. Germline V CDR1 and CDR2: SGDLS, YYNGEE. This CDR3 comprises 19 residues. CDR3: CASSVGMYGLHSINQPQHF.

The V call is TRBV7-6, the J call TRBJ2-1; TCRdb reports TRBD1, a call that lacks DNA to check it against. The CDR3 is 13 residues long. Germline values: CDR1 SGHVS, CDR2 FNYEAQ. The CDR3 is CASQNRVGNEQFF.

The CDR3 loop reads CASSLERGRGSSYNEQFF. The chain is built from TRBV11-2 and TRBJ2-1; TCRdb's D call of TRBD2 is untestable without DNA. The CDR3 spans 18 residues. Germline V gene sequence: CDR1 SGHAT, CDR2 FQNNGV.

The genes are TRBV18 and TRBJ2-7; TCRdb selects TRBD1, and the lack of DNA leaves this call unchecked. Germline V gene sequence: CDR1 KGHSH, CDR2 LQKENI. This CDR3 is 15 amino acids long. The CDR3: CASSPLGQGAYEQYF.

The chain employs TRBV3-1 and TRBJ2-5; TCRdb picks TRBD1, but there is no DNA to check that call. Per the germline V gene, CDR1 is LGHDT and CDR2 is YNNKEL (reference sequence). CDR3 size: 15 residues. The CDR3 here is CASSQDAGTGVGQYF.

This chain links TRBV6-2 or TRBV6-3 with TRBJ2-5. CDR1 and CDR2 from the germline V gene are MNHEY and SVGEGT. The CDR3 runs to 16 residues. The CDR3 loop is CASSIEGLAGAETQYF.